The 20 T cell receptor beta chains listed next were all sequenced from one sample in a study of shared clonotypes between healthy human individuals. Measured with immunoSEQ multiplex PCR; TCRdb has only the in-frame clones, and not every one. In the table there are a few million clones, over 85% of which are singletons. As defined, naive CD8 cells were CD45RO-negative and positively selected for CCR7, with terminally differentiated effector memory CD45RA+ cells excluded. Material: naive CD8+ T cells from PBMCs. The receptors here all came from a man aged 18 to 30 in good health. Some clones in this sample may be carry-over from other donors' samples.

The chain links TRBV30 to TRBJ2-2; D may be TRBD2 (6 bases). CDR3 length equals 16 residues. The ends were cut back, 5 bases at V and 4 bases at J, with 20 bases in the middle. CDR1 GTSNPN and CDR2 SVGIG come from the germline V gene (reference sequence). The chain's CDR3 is CAWDRGPGTATGELFF. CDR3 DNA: TGTGCCTGGGACCGAGGTCCCGGGACTGCCACCGGGGAGCTGTTTTTT.

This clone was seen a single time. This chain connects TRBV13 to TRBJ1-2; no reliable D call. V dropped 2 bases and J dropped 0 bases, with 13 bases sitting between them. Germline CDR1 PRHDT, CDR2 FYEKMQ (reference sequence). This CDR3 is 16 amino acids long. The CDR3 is CASSLSGDGPNYGYTF. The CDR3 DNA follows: TGTGCCAGCAGCTTATCTGGTGACGGACCTAACTATGGCTACACCTTC.

CDR3 sequence: CASSPTAGWTGPYEQYF. CDR3 DNA: TGTGCCAGCAGCCCGACCGCGGGGTGGACAGGGCCCTACGAGCAGTACTTC. The V call is TRBV9, the J call TRBJ2-7; 8 nucleotides align to TRBD1. V trimming: 4 bases; J trimming: 2 bases; junction bases outside the gene matches: 14. Germline lookup yields CDR1 SGDLS and CDR2 YYNGEE. The CDR3 is 17 residues long.

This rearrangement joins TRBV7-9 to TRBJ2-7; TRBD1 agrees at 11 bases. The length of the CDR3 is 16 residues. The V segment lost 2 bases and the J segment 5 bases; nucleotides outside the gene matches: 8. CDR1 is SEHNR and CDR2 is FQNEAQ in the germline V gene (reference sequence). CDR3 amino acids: CASSLRTGGLGDEQYF. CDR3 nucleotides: TGTGCCAGCAGCTTAAGGACAGGGGGCCTGGGGGACGAGCAGTACTTC.

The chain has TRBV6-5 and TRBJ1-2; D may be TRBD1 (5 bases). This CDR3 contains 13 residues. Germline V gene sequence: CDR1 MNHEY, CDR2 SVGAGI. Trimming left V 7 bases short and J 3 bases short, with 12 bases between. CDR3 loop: CASKERGDYGYTF. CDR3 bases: TGTGCCAGCAAGGAACGGGGGGACTATGGCTACACCTTC.

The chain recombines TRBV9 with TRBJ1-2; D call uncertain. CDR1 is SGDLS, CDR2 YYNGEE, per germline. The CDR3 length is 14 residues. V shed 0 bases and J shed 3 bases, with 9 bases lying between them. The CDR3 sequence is CASSVGPEDYGYTF. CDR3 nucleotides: TGTGCCAGCAGCGTAGGCCCAGAGGACTATGGCTACACCTTC. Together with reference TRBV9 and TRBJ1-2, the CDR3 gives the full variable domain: DSGVTQTPKHLITATGQRVTLRCSPRSGDLSVYWYQQSLDQGLQFLIQYYNGEERAKGNILERFSAQQFPDLHSELNLSSLELGDSALYFCASSVGPEDYGYTFGSGTRLTVV.

The CDR3 sequence: CASSPVAGPTDTQYF. CDR3 nucleotide sequence: TGTGCCAGCAGTCCCGTAGCGGGGCCCACAGATACGCAGTATTTT. The genes are TRBV28 and TRBJ2-3; 8 nucleotides match TRBD2. CDR1 is MDHEN, CDR2 SYDVKM, per germline. V lost 5 bases to trimming and J lost 2 bases; unmatched junction nucleotides: 6. CDR3 length equals 15 residues.

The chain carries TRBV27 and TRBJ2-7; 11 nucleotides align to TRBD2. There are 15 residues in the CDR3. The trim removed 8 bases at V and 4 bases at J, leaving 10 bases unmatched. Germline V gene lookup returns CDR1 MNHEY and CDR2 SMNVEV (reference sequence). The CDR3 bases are TGTGCCAGCGGGGATAGCGGGAGGGCCGTGTACGAGCAGTACTTC. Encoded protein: CASGDSGRAVYEQYF.

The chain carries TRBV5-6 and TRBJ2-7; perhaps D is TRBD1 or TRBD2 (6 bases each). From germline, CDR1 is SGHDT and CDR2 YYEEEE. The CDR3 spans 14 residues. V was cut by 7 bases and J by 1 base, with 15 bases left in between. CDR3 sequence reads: CASAPGADSYEQYF. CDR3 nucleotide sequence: TGTGCCAGCGCCCCGGGGGCTGATTCCTACGAGCAGTACTTC.

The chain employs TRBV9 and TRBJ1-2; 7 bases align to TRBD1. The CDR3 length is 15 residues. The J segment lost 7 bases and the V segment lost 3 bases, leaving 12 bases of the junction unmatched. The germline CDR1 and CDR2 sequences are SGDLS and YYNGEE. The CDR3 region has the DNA TGTGCCAGCAGCGGAGGGACAGATCGGGACGGTGGCTACACCTTC. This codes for CASSGGTDRDGGYTF.

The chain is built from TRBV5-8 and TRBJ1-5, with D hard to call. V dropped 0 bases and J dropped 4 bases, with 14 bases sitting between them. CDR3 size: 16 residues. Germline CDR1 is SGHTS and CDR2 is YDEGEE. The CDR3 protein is CASSLASHGRNQPQHF. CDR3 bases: TGTGCCAGCAGCTTGGCCTCTCACGGACGTAATCAGCCCCAGCATTTT. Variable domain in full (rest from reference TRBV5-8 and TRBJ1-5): EAGVTQSPTHLIKTRGQQATLRCSPISGHTSVYWYQQALGLGLQFLLWYDEGEERNRGNFPPRFSGRQFPNYSSELNVNALELEDSALYLCASSLASHGRNQPQHFGDGTRLSIL.

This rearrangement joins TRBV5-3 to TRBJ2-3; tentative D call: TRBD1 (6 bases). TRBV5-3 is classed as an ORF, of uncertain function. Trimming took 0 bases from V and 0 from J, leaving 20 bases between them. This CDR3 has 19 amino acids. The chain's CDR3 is CARSLVVEGQGTSTDTQYF. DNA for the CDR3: TGTGCCAGAAGCTTGGTCGTAGAGGGACAAGGGACCAGCACAGATACGCAGTATTTT.

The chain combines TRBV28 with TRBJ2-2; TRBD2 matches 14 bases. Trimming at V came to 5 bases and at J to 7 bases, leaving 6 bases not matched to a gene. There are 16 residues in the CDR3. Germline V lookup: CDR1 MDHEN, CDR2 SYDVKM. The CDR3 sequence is CASSLGTSGSYGELFF. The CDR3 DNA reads TGTGCCAGCAGTCTTGGGACTAGCGGGAGTTACGGGGAGCTGTTTTTT.

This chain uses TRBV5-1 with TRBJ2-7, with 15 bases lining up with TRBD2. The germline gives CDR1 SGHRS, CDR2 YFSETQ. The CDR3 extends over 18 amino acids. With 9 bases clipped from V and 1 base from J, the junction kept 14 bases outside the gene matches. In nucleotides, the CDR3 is TGCGCCACGTCAGAATGGACTAGCGGGAGGGATGCTTCCTACGAGCAGTACTTC. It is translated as CATSEWTSGRDASYEQYF.

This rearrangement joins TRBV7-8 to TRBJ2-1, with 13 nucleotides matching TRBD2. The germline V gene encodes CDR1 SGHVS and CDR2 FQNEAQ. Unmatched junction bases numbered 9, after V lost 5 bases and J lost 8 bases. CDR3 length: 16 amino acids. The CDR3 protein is CASSTRTSGSSHEQFF. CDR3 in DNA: TGTGCCAGCAGCACCCGGACTAGCGGGAGTTCACATGAGCAGTTCTTC. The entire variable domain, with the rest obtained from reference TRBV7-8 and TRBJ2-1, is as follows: GAGVSQSPRYKVAKRGQDVALRCDPISGHVSLFWYQQALGQGPEFLTYFQNEAQLDKSGLPSDRFFAERPEGSVSTLKIQRTQQEDSAVYLCASSTRTSGSSHEQFFGPGTRLTVL.

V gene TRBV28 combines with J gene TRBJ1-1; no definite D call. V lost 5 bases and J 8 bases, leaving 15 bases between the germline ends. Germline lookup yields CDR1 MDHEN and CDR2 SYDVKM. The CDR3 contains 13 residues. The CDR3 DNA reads TGTGCCAGCAGTCCCCGGATTCTAGGGGAAGCTTTCTTT. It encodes CASSPRILGEAFF.

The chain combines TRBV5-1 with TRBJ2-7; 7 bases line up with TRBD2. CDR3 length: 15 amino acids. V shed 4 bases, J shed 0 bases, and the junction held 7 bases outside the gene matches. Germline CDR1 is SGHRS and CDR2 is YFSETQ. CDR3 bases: TGCGCCAGCAGCATCATGCGGGGGAGCTCCTACGAGCAGTACTTC. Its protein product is CASSIMRGSSYEQYF.

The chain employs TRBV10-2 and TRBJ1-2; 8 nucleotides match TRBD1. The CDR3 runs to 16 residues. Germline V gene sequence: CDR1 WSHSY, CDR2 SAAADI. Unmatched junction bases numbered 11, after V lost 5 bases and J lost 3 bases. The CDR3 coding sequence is TGCGCCAGCAGTTACTTAAGGACAGGGAGGGACTATGGCTACACCTTC. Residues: CASSYLRTGRDYGYTF.

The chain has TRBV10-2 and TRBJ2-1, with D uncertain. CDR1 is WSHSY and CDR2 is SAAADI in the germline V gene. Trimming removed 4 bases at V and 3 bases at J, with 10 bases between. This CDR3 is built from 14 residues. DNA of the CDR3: TGCGCCAGCAGTGCCGGCTTCGGCTACAATGAGCAGTTCTTC. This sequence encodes CASSAGFGYNEQFF.

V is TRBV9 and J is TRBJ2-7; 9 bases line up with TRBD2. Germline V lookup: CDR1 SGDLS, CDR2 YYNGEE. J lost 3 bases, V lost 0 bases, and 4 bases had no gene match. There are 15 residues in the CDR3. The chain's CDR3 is CASSVGLAVNYEQYF. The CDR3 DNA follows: TGTGCCAGCAGCGTAGGACTAGCGGTAAACTACGAGCAGTACTTC. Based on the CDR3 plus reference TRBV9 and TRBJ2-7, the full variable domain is DSGVTQTPKHLITATGQRVTLRCSPRSGDLSVYWYQQSLDQGLQFLIQYYNGEERAKGNILERFSAQQFPDLHSELNLSSLELGDSALYFCASSVGLAVNYEQYFGPGTRLTVT.